The present entry profiles one T cell receptor beta chain with its context. The data stem from a study of T cells in Graves' hyperthyroidism and ophthalmopathy. The CDR3 contains 16 residues. Germline V gene data show CDR1 as MDHEN and CDR2 as SYDVKM. The ends were cut back, 0 bases at V and 0 bases at J, with 8 bases in the middle. Uncontrolled infection, other autoimmune disease, pregnancy or lactation led to exclusion. Authors of the study amplified TCR beta CDR3 regions from RNA transcripts. An initial round of RT-PCR targeting the TCR CDR3 relied on the HTBI primer set. TCRdb itself ran the multiplex PCR reads through MiXCR, one entry per CDR3 protein. Here the sample spans 250,000 to 300,000 distinct CDR3 sequences, 12% to 15% being singletons.

The chain combines TRBV28 with TRBJ1-4; the D is unclear. This TCR came from a woman aged 40 to 50 with Graves' hyperthyroidism. The sample was blood. DNA for the CDR3: TGTGCCAGCAGTTTATGGTACGCAGCAACTAATGAAAAACTGTTTTTT. Translating it yields CASSLWYAATNEKLFF.